The clone carrying this T cell receptor beta chain was detected a few times. Antigen: not known. This entry is derived from a study of cytomegalovirus exposure and HLA in healthy donors. Study observations and caveats: According to a later analysis, most TCR beta chains associated with CMV appeared HLA-restricted.

PCR was performed using 60 Vbeta and 13 Jbeta primers. The table came from immunoSEQ multiplex PCR; TCRdb's copy has only in-frame clones and leaves some out. Of about 100,000 clones listed, approximately 79% are singletons. V gave up 5 bases and J gave up 2 bases; unmatched junction bases: 15. Germline-derived CDR1 and CDR2 are SGHTA and FQGNSA. The length of the CDR3 is 17 residues. The chain recombines TRBV7-2 with TRBJ2-7, with TRBD1 matching over 7 bases. Sequenced material: PBMCs. The clonotype originates from a man between 60 and 75 years old in good health and CMV-seropositive. CDR3 nucleotides: TGTGCCAGCAGCCTATGGGGCCCCGGGACAGTGGCCTACGAGCAGTACTTC. Its translation: CASSLWGPGTVAYEQYF.